This TCR beta chain was sequenced during a study of blood T cell repertoires in COVID-19. Whole-study context: Sites in the United States, Italy and Spain provided acute and convalescent COVID-19 samples.

This clone was picked up one time. V lost 4 bases and J lost 6, with 12 bases in between. This CDR3 spans 14 amino acids. CDR1 is MRHNA, CDR2 SNTAGT, per germline. Original data processing: Nucleated cell number was recorded as an estimate derived from reference gene primer amplification. Sequencing used immunoSEQ multiplex PCR; TCRdb keeps in-frame clones, though not all of them. V, J and clone size reflect that table, while D and trimming were determined from the DNA. The table includes 350,000 to 450,000 clones, about 89% detected once. The chain employs TRBV6-4 and TRBJ2-2, with a weak D call TRBD2 (5 bases). The sequenced sample was PBMCs or T cells enriched from blood (not recorded which). This receptor was taken from a woman aged 40 to 50 who had been exposed to COVID-19. The CDR3 region is CASSVRGSSGELFF. As DNA, the CDR3 is TGTGCCAGCAGTGTTAGAGGGAGCTCCGGGGAGCTGTTTTTT.